In its sample, the clone carrying this TCR beta chain was seen once. Antigen: not known. These data belong to a study of long-term antiretroviral therapy in people with HIV. Study summary: The immediate-ART recommendation dates to 2015, and the earliest samples predate it by about a decade. Whole-study findings and limits: Increased diversity was seen after ART, yet it remained lower than in transplant donor controls. The clones with expansion before ART were dominant in the repertoire at all time points. Against controls, HIV repertoires showed narrower ranges of CDR3 length.

Assay version v3.0 of immunoSEQ was used, and it was run at survey level. Produced via immunoSEQ multiplex PCR; TCRdb's table is partial and in-frame only. The table includes 25,000 to 35,000 clones, about 97% detected once. Germline CDR1 reads LNHDA; CDR2 reads SQIVND (reference sequence). V was shortened by 0 bases and J by 10 bases, with 21 bases between the two germline ends. There are 16 residues in the CDR3. The chain links TRBV19 to TRBJ1-1; a weak D match, TRBD1 (5 bases). The clonotype was recovered from a man aged 25 to 40 with HIV. The starting material was unsorted PBMCs, obtained 6.9 years after starting antiretroviral therapy. This chain's CDR3 is CASSIDRRKTDLVAFF. CDR3 bases: TGTGCCAGTAGTATAGATCGGCGGAAGACAGACCTGGTAGCTTTCTTT.